This entry lists 30 T cell receptor beta chains sequenced from one sample in a study of CD8+ T cells in alopecia areata. Once RNA had been extracted, it was reverse transcribed into cDNA to act as the sequencing template. Generated by immunoSEQ multiplex PCR, the TCRdb table keeps only in-frame clones and is missing some. The sample includes under 350,000 clones, 58% of them seen just once. The treatment is: oral pan-JAK inhibitor, 5-10 mg twice daily. The specimen comprised CD4+ T cells sorted from blood, sampled at week 24, from a patient treated with tofacitinib. All receptors come from a human donor with alopecia areata.

The V and J genes are TRBV5-4 and TRBJ1-2; maybe TRBD1 (5 bases). This CDR3 is 14 amino acids long. V was pared by 0 bases and J by 7 bases, with 13 bases between. Germline loops: CDR1 SGHNT, CDR2 YYREEE (reference sequence). DNA of the CDR3: TGTGCCAGCAGCTTGGCGGGCAGGGCGAGTGGCTACACCTTC. Translated, it gives CASSLAGRASGYTF.

V and J are TRBV5-1 and TRBJ1-5; D not certain. V shed 6 bases and J shed 1 base, with 2 bases lying between them. This CDR3 comprises 11 residues. CDR1 is SGHRS and CDR2 is YFSETQ in the germline V gene. The CDR3 nucleotides read TGCGCCAGCACAAGCAATCAGCCCCAGCATTTT. This codes for CASTSNQPQHF.

The chain carries TRBV30 and TRBJ1-6; D may be TRBD1 (6 bases). Germline CDR1 reads GTSNPN; CDR2 reads SVGIG (reference sequence). V dropped 2 bases and J dropped 7 bases, with 9 bases sitting between them. CDR3 length equals 13 residues. The CDR3 loop reads CAWSNQGNSPLHF. The CDR3 DNA reads TGTGCCTGGAGTAATCAGGGGAATTCACCCCTCCACTTT.

This clone was counted a few times. The J gene is TRBJ2-2, the V gene TRBV2; D is unresolved. The germline V gene encodes CDR1 SNHLY and CDR2 FYNNEI. Between the trimmed V and J ends, which lost 7 bases and 4 bases, there was a span of 16 bases. The CDR3 length is 15 residues. The CDR3 DNA follows: TGTGCCAGCAATCGTGGGGTCGTCAGCACCGGGGAGCTGTTTTTT. It is translated as CASNRGVVSTGELFF.

V gene TRBV19 combines with J gene TRBJ1-2; D not certain. V was pared by 8 bases and J by 11 bases, with 15 bases between. CDR1 LNHDA and CDR2 SQIVND come from the germline V gene (reference sequence). The CDR3 covers 11 residues. CDR3 region: CASVGPAGYTF. The CDR3 DNA sequence: TGTGCCAGTGTTGGGCCCGCCGGATACACCTTC.

This clone has just a few counts. The chain carries TRBV14 and TRBJ2-3, with D unresolved. V was cut by 3 bases and J by 3 bases, with 7 bases left in between. The CDR3 loop spans 13 amino acids. Germline CDR1 reads SGHDN; CDR2 reads FVKESK. This CDR3 is CASSHSGTDTQYF. The CDR3 DNA is TGTGCCAGCAGCCACTCAGGAACAGATACGCAGTATTTT. Combining the CDR3 with reference TRBV14 and TRBJ2-3 gives the whole variable domain EAGVTQFPSHSVIEKGQTVTLRCDPISGHDNLYWYRRVMGKEIKFLLHFVKESKQDESGMPNNRFLAERTGGTYSTLKVQPAELEDSGVYFCASSHSGTDTQYFGPGTRLTVL.

The V call is TRBV18, the J call TRBJ1-1; D not certain. The CDR3 is 14 amino acids. Germline V gene sequence: CDR1 KGHSH, CDR2 LQKENI. Trimming pared 3 bases from V and 7 bases from J, leaving 15 bases between. The CDR3 is CASSPREKLGEAFF. The CDR3 nucleotides read TGTGCCAGCTCACCCCGGGAGAAACTTGGTGAAGCTTTCTTT.

The chain links TRBV11-2 to TRBJ2-1; perhaps TRBD2 as D (5 bases). The germline gives CDR1 SGHAT, CDR2 FQNNGV. The V end was cut by 7 bases, the J end by 0 bases, with 10 bases between. The CDR3 runs to 14 residues. CDR3 coding DNA: TGTGCCAGCACCCGGACTTCCTCCTACAATGAGCAGTTCTTC. Encoded protein: CASTRTSSYNEQFF.

This clone was detected a few times. This sequence joins TRBV18 and TRBJ2-5; D gene unclear. V was pared by 2 bases and J by 5 bases, with 9 bases between. Per the germline V gene, CDR1 is KGHSH and CDR2 is LQKENI. The CDR3 length is 13 residues. CDR3 in amino acids: CASSPVGLETQYF. The CDR3 DNA sequence: TGTGCCAGCTCACCAGTCGGGCTGGAGACCCAGTACTTC.

The chain combines TRBV30 with TRBJ1-2; TRBD1 matches at 7 bases. The junction had 5 bases not matched to a gene; V was cut back by 0 bases and J by 7 bases. This CDR3 has 13 residues. The V gene's germline CDR1 is GTSNPN and CDR2 SVGIG (reference sequence). The CDR3 coding sequence is TGTGCCTGGAGTGTACCAGGGGGAAGTGGCTACACCTTC. Translated: CAWSVPGGSGYTF. The variable domain in full, with the rest retrieved from reference TRBV30 and TRBJ1-2, is SQTIHQWPATLVQPVGSPLSLECTVEGTSNPNLYWYRQAAGRGLQLLFYSVGIGQISSEVPQNLSASRPQDRQFILSSKKLLLSDSGFYLCAWSVPGGSGYTFGSGTRLTVV.

This clone appeared once. The rearrangement uses TRBV4-1 and TRBJ2-7, with D tentatively TRBD1 (5 bases). CDR1 and CDR2 (germline): MGHRA, YSYEKL. V was pared by 4 bases and J by 3 bases, with 19 bases between. The CDR3 contains 16 residues. CDR3 sequence reads: CASSRLAPGLSYEQYF. The CDR3 DNA follows: TGCGCCAGCAGCCGGTTGGCGCCAGGGCTAAGCTACGAGCAGTACTTC.

The V gene is TRBV6-5, the J gene TRBJ2-7, with 7 bases that match TRBD2. V lost 5 bases and J lost 3; bases outside the gene matches: 10. This CDR3 region has 15 residues. From germline, CDR1 is MNHEY and CDR2 SVGAGI. As DNA, the CDR3 is TGTGCCAGCAGTCCGCACCTAGCGGCTAACTACGAGCAGTACTTC. Amino acid sequence: CASSPHLAANYEQYF.

The chain combines TRBV7-9 with TRBJ1-3; the D is unclear. The V gene's germline CDR1 is SEHNR and CDR2 FQNEAQ (reference sequence). The germline V and J ends were trimmed by 4 bases and 0 bases, with 16 bases remaining between them. The CDR3 extends over 17 amino acids. The CDR3 region is CASSSRREETSGNTIYF. In nucleotides, the CDR3 is TGTGCCAGCAGCTCCCGACGGGAGGAGACCTCTGGAAACACCATATATTTT.

This clone occurred a few times. The genes are TRBV4-3 and TRBJ1-2, with D tentatively TRBD1 (6 bases). The CDR3 is 16 residues long. The ends were cut back, 1 base at V and 7 bases at J, with 19 bases in the middle. CDR1 and CDR2 (germline): LGHNA, YSLEER. The CDR3 spells CASSQAYRESPRGYTF. CDR3 coding DNA: TGCGCCAGCAGCCAAGCCTACAGGGAGAGCCCCCGTGGCTACACCTTC.

This sequence joins TRBV29-1 and TRBJ1-2, with 9 bases matching TRBD1. This CDR3 is built from 13 residues. From germline, CDR1 is SQVTM and CDR2 ANQGSEA. V was pared by 6 bases and J by 3 bases, with 5 bases of the junction left unmatched. CDR3 region: CSVGTGPDYGYTF. The CDR3 nucleotides are TGCAGCGTCGGGACAGGGCCCGACTATGGCTACACCTTC.

J is TRBJ2-5 and V is TRBV5-4, with 10 nucleotides matching TRBD1. Germline V CDR1 and CDR2: SGHNT, YYREEE (reference sequence). Trimming removed 0 bases from V and 4 bases from J; junction bases left unmatched: 9. This CDR3 spans 17 amino acids. The CDR3 DNA follows: TGTGCCAGCAGCTTGGGTCCGGGACAGGGGCGTGGAGAGACCCAGTACTTC. This gives the protein CASSLGPGQGRGETQYF.

This chain uses TRBV5-1 with TRBJ1-6, with 11 bases matching TRBD1. The germline CDR1 and CDR2 sequences are SGHRS and YFSETQ. This CDR3 region has 16 residues. V shed 3 bases, J shed 5 bases, and the junction held 4 bases outside the gene matches. CDR3 region: CASSWGTGGDNSPLHF. CDR3 in DNA: TGCGCCAGCAGCTGGGGGACAGGGGGTGATAATTCACCCCTCCACTTT.

The V gene is TRBV6-5, the J gene TRBJ1-1; 7 nucleotides match TRBD1. Trimming took 5 bases from V and 8 from J; bases not matched to a gene: 8. The CDR3 is 13 residues long. Germline V lookup: CDR1 MNHEY, CDR2 SVGAGI. This chain's CDR3 is CASSAQGGTEAFF. As DNA, the CDR3 is TGTGCCAGCAGTGCCCAGGGGGGTACAGAAGCTTTCTTT.

The chain carries TRBV29-1 and TRBJ2-7; TRBD1 aligns across 8 bases. This CDR3 is 13 amino acids long. CDR1 and CDR2 (germline): SQVTM, ANQGSEA. J lost 3 bases, V lost 3 bases, and 4 bases had no gene match. CDR3 DNA sequence: TGCAGCGTTGAGTGGACAGGGAACTACGAGCAGTACTTC. This codes for CSVEWTGNYEQYF.

The chain uses TRBV2 and TRBJ2-2, with 7 bases matching TRBD1. V gave up 4 bases and J gave up 3 bases; unmatched junction bases: 2. The CDR3 sequence is 14 residues long. Germline loops: CDR1 SNHLY, CDR2 FYNNEI. CDR3 sequence: CASSAGQYTGELFF. Written as DNA, the CDR3 is TGTGCCAGCAGTGCGGGACAGTACACCGGGGAGCTGTTTTTT.

The CDR3 nucleotides read TGTGCCAGTAGTAAAGGATCTTATCAGCCCCAGCATTTT. The encoded protein is CASSKGSYQPQHF. J is TRBJ1-5 and V is TRBV19; D not certain. Trimming removed 4 bases at V and 5 bases at J, with 9 bases between. Germline V lookup: CDR1 LNHDA, CDR2 SQIVND (reference sequence). The CDR3 covers 13 residues.

The V call is TRBV29-1, the J call TRBJ2-7, with D maybe TRBD1 (5 bases). The ends were cut back, 6 bases at V and 6 bases at J, with 18 bases in the middle. CDR1 is SQVTM, CDR2 ANQGSEA, per germline. The CDR3 is 13 residues long. CDR3: CSVRDTGVFEQYF. DNA for the CDR3: TGCAGCGTCAGGGATACTGGGGTCTTCGAGCAGTACTTC.

The chain couples TRBV7-2 to TRBJ1-2, with D unresolved. Trimming took 3 bases from V and 3 from J, leaving 11 bases between them. This CDR3 has 14 amino acids. Germline V gives CDR1 SGHTA, CDR2 FQGNSA. CDR3 nucleotide sequence: TGTGCCAGCAGCTTTAGTGTGGGCGACTATGGCTACACCTTC. Protein: CASSFSVGDYGYTF.

This clone was seen only a few times. The CDR3 is CASSEANEQYF. For the CDR3, the DNA is TGTGCCAGCAGTGAAGCAAACGAGCAGTACTTC. The gene calls are TRBV2 and TRBJ2-7; D is undetermined. V shed 0 bases and J shed 5 bases, with 2 bases lying between them. Germline CDR1 reads SNHLY; CDR2 reads FYNNEI. The CDR3 is 11 residues long.

The rearrangement joins TRBV6-5 to TRBJ2-3, with 8 nucleotides matching TRBD2. The CDR3 sequence is 15 residues long. V lost 2 bases, J lost 7 bases, and 8 bases stayed unmatched. Germline CDR1 is MNHEY and CDR2 is SVGAGI. The DNA of the CDR3 is TGTGCCAGCAGTTACGGAGGGACTAGTGGTTATACGCAGTATTTT. This sequence encodes CASSYGGTSGYTQYF.

The J gene is TRBJ1-5, the V gene TRBV9; 9 positions agree with TRBD1. The CDR3 extends over 15 amino acids. Germline V CDR1 and CDR2: SGDLS, YYNGEE. The V gene end was trimmed by 4 bases and the J gene end by 4 bases; junction bases not matched to a gene: 6. Here the CDR3 DNA reads TGTGCCAGCAGCCCTTCGGGACAGGGTAATCAGCCCCAGCATTTT. Residues: CASSPSGQGNQPQHF. Full variable domain (remainder filled in from reference TRBV9 and TRBJ1-5): DSGVTQTPKHLITATGQRVTLRCSPRSGDLSVYWYQQSLDQGLQFLIQYYNGEERAKGNILERFSAQQFPDLHSELNLSSLELGDSALYFCASSPSGQGNQPQHFGDGTRLSIL.

This clone appeared a few times. The chain employs TRBV9 and TRBJ2-1, with D possibly being TRBD2 (5 bases). Per germline, CDR1 SGDLS and CDR2 YYNGEE. The CDR3 has 15 amino acids. V lost 2 bases to trimming and J lost 5 bases, with 14 bases between them. In DNA form, the CDR3 reads TGTGCCAGCAGCGTCGGGCGGGTCTTAGACAATGAGCAGTTCTTC. It yields the protein CASSVGRVLDNEQFF. Based on the CDR3 plus reference TRBV9 and TRBJ2-1, the full variable domain is DSGVTQTPKHLITATGQRVTLRCSPRSGDLSVYWYQQSLDQGLQFLIQYYNGEERAKGNILERFSAQQFPDLHSELNLSSLELGDSALYFCASSVGRVLDNEQFFGPGTRLTVL.

The chain uses TRBV19 and TRBJ1-1, with a weak D call TRBD1 (6 bases). Germline V lookup: CDR1 LNHDA, CDR2 SQIVND (reference sequence). This CDR3 has 13 residues. The V and J ends lost 5 bases and 4 bases respectively, with 11 bases between them. Here the CDR3 DNA reads TGTGCCAGTAGTCCCCAAGGGGGCACTGAAGCTTTCTTT. Translated, it gives CASSPQGGTEAFF.

This rearrangement joins TRBV5-6 to TRBJ2-7; D possibly corresponds to TRBD1 (6 bases). The germline gives CDR1 SGHDT, CDR2 YYEEEE. This CDR3 is 17 amino acids long. Trimming took off 2 bases at V and 7 bases at J, with 25 bases between the two ends. The CDR3 DNA sequence: TGTGCCAGCAGCTTTACCTTCAGGACAGACTCCTCCGAAGAGCAGTACTTC. Protein product: CASSFTFRTDSSEEQYF.

The chain joins TRBV18 to TRBJ1-6; D gene uncertain. The CDR3 covers 18 residues. From germline, CDR1 is KGHSH and CDR2 LQKENI. Trimming removed 3 bases at V and 3 bases at J, with 18 bases between. CDR3 amino acids: CASSPVGQLPNYNSPLHF. The CDR3 coding sequence is TGTGCCAGCTCACCTGTCGGGCAGTTGCCCAACTATAATTCACCCCTCCACTTT.